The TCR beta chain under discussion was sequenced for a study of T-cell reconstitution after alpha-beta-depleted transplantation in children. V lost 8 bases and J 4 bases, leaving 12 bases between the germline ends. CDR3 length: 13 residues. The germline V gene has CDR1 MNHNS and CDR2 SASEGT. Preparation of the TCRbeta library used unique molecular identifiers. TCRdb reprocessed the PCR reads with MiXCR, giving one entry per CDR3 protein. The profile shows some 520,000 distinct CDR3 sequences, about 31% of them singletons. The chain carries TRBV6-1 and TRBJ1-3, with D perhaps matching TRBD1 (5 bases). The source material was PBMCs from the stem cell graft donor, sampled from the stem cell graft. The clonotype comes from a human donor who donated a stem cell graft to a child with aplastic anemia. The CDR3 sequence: CASRDSPGNTIYF. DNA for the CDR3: TGTGCCAGCCGCGACAGTCCGGGAAACACCATATATTTT.